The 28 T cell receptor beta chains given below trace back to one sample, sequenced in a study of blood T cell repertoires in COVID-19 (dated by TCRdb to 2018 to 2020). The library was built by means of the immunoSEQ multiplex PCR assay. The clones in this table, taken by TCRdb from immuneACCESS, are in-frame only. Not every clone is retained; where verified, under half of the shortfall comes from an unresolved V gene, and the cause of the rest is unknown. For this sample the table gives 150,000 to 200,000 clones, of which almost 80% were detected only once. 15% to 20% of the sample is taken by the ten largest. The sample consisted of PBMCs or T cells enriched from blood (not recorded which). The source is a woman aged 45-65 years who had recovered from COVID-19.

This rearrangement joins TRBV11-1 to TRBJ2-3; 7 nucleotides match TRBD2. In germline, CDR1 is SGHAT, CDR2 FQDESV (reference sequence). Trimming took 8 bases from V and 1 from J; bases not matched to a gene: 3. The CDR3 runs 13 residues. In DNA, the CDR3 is TGTGCCAGCGAAACTAGCGGCACAGATACGCAGTATTTT. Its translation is CASETSGTDTQYF.

In nucleotides, the CDR3 is TGTGCCAGCTCACCACGGCCCCCGGGACAGGGGTCTGGGGCCAACGTCCTGACTTTC. Its protein is CASSPRPPGQGSGANVLTF. The rearrangement uses TRBV18 and TRBJ2-6, with 10 bases matching TRBD1. V gave up 1 base and J gave up 1 base; unmatched junction bases: 7. The CDR3 has 19 residues. The V gene's germline CDR1 is KGHSH and CDR2 LQKENI.

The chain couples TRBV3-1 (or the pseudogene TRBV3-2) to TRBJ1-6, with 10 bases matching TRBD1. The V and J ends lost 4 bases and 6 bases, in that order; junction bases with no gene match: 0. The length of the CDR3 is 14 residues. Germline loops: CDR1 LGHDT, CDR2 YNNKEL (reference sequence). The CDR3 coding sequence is TGTGCCAGCAGCCGGGACAGGGGTAATTCACCCCTCCACTTT. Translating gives CASSRDRGNSPLHF.

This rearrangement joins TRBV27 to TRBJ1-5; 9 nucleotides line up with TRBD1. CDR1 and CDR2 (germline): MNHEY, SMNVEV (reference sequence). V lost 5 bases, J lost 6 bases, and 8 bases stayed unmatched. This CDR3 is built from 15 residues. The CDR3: CASSRDRVMPQPQHF. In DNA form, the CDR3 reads TGTGCCAGCAGTAGGGACAGGGTCATGCCTCAGCCCCAGCATTTT.

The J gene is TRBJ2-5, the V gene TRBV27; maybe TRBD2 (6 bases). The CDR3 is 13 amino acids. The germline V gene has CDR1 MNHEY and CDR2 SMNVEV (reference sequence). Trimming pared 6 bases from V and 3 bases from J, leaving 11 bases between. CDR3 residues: CASSGSMEETQYF. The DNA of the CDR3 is TGTGCCAGCAGCGGGAGTATGGAAGAGACCCAGTACTTC.

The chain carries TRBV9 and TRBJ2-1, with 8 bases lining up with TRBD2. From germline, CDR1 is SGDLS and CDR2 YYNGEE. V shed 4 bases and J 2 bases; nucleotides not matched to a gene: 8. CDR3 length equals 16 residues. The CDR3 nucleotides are TGTGCCAGCAGCTTAAACGCGGGAGGCCCCTACAATGAGCAGTTCTTC. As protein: CASSLNAGGPYNEQFF.

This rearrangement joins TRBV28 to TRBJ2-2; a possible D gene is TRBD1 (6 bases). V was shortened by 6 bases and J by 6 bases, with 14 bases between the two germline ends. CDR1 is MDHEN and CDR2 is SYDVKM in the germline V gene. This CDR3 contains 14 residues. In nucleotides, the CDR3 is TGTGCCAGCAGCACCAACAGGGTGTCCGGGGAGCTGTTTTTT. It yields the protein CASSTNRVSGELFF.

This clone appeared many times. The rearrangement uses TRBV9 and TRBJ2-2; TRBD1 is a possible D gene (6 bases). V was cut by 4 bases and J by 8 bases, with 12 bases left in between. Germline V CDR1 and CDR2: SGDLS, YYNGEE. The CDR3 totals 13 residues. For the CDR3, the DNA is TGTGCCAGCAGCACCATTGACAGGGGGGAGCTGTTTTTT. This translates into CASSTIDRGELFF.

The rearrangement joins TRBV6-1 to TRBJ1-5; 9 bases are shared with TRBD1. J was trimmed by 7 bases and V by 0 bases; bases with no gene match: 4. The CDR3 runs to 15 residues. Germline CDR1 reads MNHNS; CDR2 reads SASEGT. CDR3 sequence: CASSEAGTGKQPQHF. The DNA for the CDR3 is TGTGCCAGCAGTGAAGCCGGGACAGGGAAACAGCCCCAGCATTTT.

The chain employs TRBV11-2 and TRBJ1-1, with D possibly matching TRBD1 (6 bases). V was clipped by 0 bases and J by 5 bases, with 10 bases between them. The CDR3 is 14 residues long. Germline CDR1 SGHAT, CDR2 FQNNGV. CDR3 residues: CASSLDTGWTEAFF. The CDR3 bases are TGTGCCAGCAGCTTAGATACAGGGTGGACTGAAGCTTTCTTT.

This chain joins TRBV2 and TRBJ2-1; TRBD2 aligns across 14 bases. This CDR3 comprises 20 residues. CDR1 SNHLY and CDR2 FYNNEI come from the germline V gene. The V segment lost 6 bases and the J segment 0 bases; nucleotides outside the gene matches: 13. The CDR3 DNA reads TGTGCCAGCAGCCTCGGACTAGCGGGAGGTTCAGCACCCTCCTACAATGAGCAGTTCTTC. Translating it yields CASSLGLAGGSAPSYNEQFF.

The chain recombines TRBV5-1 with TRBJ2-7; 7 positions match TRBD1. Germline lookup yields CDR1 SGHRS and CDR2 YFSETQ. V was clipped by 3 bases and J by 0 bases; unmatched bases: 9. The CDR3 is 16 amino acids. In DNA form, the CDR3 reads TGCGCCAGCAGCTACTCTACTGGGACAGCCTCCTACGAGCAGTACTTC. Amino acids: CASSYSTGTASYEQYF.

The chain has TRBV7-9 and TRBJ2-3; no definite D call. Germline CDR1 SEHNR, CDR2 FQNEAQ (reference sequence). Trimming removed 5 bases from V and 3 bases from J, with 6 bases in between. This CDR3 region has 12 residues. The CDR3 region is CASSQATDTQYF. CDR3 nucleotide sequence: TGTGCCAGCAGCCAAGCGACAGATACGCAGTATTTT.

The CDR3 DNA follows: TGTGCCAGCAGCGTAGGAGGACTTGGGGAGACCCAGTACTTC. It translates to CASSVGGLGETQYF. The chain links TRBV9 to TRBJ2-5, with D possibly matching TRBD2 (5 bases). The V end was cut by 0 bases, the J end by 5 bases, with 11 bases between. Per germline, CDR1 SGDLS and CDR2 YYNGEE. The CDR3 consists of 14 residues.

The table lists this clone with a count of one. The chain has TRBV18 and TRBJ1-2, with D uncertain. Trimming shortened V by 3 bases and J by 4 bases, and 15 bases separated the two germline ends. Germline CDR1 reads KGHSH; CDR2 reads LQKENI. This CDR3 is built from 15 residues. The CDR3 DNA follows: TGTGCCAGCTCACCCTACCGCCCAGAGGGCTATGGCTACACCTTC. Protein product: CASSPYRPEGYGYTF.

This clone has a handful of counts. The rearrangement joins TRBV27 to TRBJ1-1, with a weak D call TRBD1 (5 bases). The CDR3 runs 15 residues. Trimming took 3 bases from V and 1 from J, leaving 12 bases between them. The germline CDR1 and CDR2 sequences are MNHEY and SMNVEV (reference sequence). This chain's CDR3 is CASSFFGGRNTEAFF. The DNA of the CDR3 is TGTGCCAGCAGTTTTTTTGGGGGGAGGAACACTGAAGCTTTCTTT.

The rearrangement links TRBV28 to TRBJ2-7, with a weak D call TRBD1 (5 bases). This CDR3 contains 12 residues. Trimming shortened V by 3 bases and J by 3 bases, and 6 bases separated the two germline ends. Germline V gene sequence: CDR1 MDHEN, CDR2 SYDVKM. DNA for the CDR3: TGTGCCAGCAGTTTTCAGGGCTACGAGCAGTACTTC. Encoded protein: CASSFQGYEQYF.

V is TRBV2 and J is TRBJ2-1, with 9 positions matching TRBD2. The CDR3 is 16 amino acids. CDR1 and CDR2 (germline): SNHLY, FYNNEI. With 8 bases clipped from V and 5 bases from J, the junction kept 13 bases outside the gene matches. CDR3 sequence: CASSVEGLASNNEQFF. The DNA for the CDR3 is TGTGCCAGCTCGGTGGAAGGACTAGCGTCGAACAATGAGCAGTTCTTC. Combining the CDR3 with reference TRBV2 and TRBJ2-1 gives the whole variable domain EPEVTQTPSHQVTQMGQEVILRCVPISNHLYFYWYRQILGQKVEFLVSFYNNEISEKSEIFDDQFSVERPDGSNFTLKIRSTKLEDSAMYFCASSVEGLASNNEQFFGPGTRLTVL.

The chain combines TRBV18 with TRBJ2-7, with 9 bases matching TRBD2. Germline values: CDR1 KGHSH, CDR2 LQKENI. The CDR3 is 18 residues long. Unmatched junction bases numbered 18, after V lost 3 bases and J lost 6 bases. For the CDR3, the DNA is TGTGCCAGCTCACCCGTAGCGGGAGCCCTCCCCCTTCAAGGCGAGCAGTACTTC. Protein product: CASSPVAGALPLQGEQYF.

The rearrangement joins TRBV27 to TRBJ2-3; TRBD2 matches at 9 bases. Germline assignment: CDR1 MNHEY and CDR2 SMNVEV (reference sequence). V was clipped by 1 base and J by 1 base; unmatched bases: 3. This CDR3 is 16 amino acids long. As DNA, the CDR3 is TGTGCCAGCAGTTTATGGGCGGGAGGGGGCACAGATACGCAGTATTTT. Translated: CASSLWAGGGTDTQYF.

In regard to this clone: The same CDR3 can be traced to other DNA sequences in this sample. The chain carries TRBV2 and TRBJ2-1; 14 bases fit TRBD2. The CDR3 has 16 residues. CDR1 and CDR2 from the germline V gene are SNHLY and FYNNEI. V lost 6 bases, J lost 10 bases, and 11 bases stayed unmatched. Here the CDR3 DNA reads TGTGCCAGCAGACCCGCGGGACTAGCGGGGGTTCGAGAGCAGTTCTTC. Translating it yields CASRPAGLAGVREQFF.

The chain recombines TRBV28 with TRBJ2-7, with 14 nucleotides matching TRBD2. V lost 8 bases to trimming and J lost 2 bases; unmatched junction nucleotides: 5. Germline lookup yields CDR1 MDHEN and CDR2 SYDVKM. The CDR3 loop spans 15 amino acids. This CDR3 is CASGTSGSPPYEQYF. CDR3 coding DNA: TGTGCCAGCGGGACTAGCGGGAGCCCACCCTACGAGCAGTACTTC.

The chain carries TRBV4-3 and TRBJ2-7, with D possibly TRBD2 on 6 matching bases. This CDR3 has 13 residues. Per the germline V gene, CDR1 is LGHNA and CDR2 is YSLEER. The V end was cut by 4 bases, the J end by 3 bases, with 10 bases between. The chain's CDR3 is CASSPLGGYEQYF. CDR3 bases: TGCGCCAGCAGCCCTTTGGGGGGCTACGAGCAGTACTTC.

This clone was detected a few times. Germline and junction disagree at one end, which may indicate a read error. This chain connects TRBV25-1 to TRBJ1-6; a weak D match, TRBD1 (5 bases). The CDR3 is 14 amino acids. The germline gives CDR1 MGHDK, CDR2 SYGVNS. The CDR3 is CASSLEGPVSALHF. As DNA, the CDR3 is TGTGCCAGCAGTCTGGAGGGGCCAGTTTCAGCCCTCCACTTT.

CDR3 coding DNA: TGCGCCAGCAGCCCCGACCCCCCCAGGGCCTACAATGAGCAGTTCTTC. Its translation is CASSPDPPRAYNEQFF. This chain connects TRBV5-1 to TRBJ2-1, with a tentative D call TRBD1 (5 bases). The V gene's germline CDR1 is SGHRS and CDR2 YFSETQ. This CDR3 comprises 16 residues. The V gene lost 4 bases and the J gene lost 2 bases, with 16 bases spanning the gap.

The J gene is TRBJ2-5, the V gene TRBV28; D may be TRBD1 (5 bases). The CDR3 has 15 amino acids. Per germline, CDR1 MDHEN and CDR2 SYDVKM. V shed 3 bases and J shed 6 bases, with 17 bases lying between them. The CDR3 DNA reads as TGTGCCAGCAGTTTCCAGGGTGGGTGGTCGAAGACCCAGTACTTC. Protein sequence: CASSFQGGWSKTQYF. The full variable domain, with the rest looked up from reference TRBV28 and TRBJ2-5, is DVKVTQSSRYLVKRTGEKVFLECVQDMDHENMFWYRQDPGLGLRLIYFSYDVKMKEKGDIPEGYSVSREKKERFSLILESASTNQTSMYLCASSFQGGWSKTQYFGPGTRLLVL.

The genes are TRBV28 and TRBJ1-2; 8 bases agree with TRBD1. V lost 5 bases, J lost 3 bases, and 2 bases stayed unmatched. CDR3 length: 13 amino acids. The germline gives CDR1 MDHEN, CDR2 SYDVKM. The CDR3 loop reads CASSLTGDYGYTF. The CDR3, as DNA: TGTGCCAGCAGTCTGACAGGGGACTATGGCTACACCTTC.

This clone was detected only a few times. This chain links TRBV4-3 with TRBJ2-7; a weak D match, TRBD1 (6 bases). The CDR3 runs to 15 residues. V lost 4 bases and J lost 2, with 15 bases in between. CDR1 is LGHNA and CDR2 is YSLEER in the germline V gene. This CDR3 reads CASSLYRESAYEQYF. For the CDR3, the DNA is TGCGCCAGCAGCCTTTACAGGGAGTCGGCCTACGAGCAGTACTTC.